Below are 20 T cell receptor beta chains sequenced from a single sample in a study of blood T cell repertoires in COVID-19. Clones were read by immunoSEQ multiplex PCR, and TCRdb kept only the in-frame ones, dropping some. The table has 95,000 to 100,000 clones, around 84% seen once. Sequenced sample: peripheral blood. These receptors were collected from a woman in her 70s with active or convalescent COVID-19.

DNA for the CDR3: TGTGCCAGCAGCTTAATCTTCCGGGGGAACACCATATATTTT. This encodes CASSLIFRGNTIYF. This rearrangement joins TRBV7-2 to TRBJ1-3; D perhaps matches TRBD1 (5 bases). V lost 2 bases and J lost 7, with 12 bases in between. The germline gives CDR1 SGHTA, CDR2 FQGNSA. This CDR3 contains 14 residues.

This clone appeared a few times. Relative to the germline gene, one junction end is altered; a read error may explain this. The gene calls are TRBV19 and TRBJ1-1; the D gene is possibly TRBD1 (6 bases). The length of the CDR3 is 12 residues. Germline V CDR1 and CDR2: LNHDA, SQIVND (reference sequence). CDR3 loop: CASSIVGTKKIF. The CDR3 DNA reads as TGTGCCAGTAGTATAGTTGGGACAAAAAAAATCTTT.

This chain links TRBV10-3 with TRBJ1-1; D unresolved. This CDR3 has 14 residues. CDR1 and CDR2 (germline): ENHRY, SYGVKD. The V end was cut by 2 bases, the J end by 3 bases, with 10 bases between. The CDR3 region is CAISEVSVYTEAFF. DNA of the CDR3: TGTGCCATCAGTGAGGTGAGCGTTTACACTGAAGCTTTCTTT.

The table lists this clone with a count of one. CDR3 residues: CASSSRTPLEQYF. For the CDR3, the DNA is TGTGCCAGCAGTTCCCGGACTCCTCTCGAGCAGTACTTC. The rearrangement uses TRBV6-2 or TRBV6-3 and TRBJ2-7, with D perhaps matching TRBD2 (5 bases). This CDR3 has 13 residues. V lost 4 bases, J lost 6 bases, and 13 bases lay in between. CDR1 is MNHEY and CDR2 is SVGEGT in the germline V gene.

This clone has more than one count but fewer than ten. The chain has TRBV21-1 and TRBJ1-1; TRBD1 is taken as the D call from the table, unchecked against the DNA. TRBV21-1 is termed a pseudogene. This CDR3 has 11 residues. As DNA, the CDR3 is TGTGCCAGCAGCCAGTACACTGAAGCTTTCTTT. It specifies CASSQYTEAFF.

V is TRBV9 and J is TRBJ1-1; D call uncertain. V was shortened by 4 bases and J by 3 bases, with 16 bases between the two germline ends. The CDR3 is 15 amino acids. Germline CDR1 and CDR2: SGDLS and YYNGEE. The CDR3, as DNA: TGTGCCAGCAGCCGACTGCACACCGGGGACACTGAAGCTTTCTTT. This gives the protein CASSRLHTGDTEAFF.

The chain links TRBV7-8 to TRBJ2-7; maybe TRBD1 (6 bases). Germline-derived CDR1 and CDR2 are SGHVS and FQNEAQ. V shed 5 bases and J shed 8 bases, with 13 bases lying between them. This CDR3 is 12 amino acids long. Here the CDR3 reads CASSAPQGQQYF. As DNA, the CDR3 is TGTGCCAGCAGCGCGCCACAGGGACAGCAGTACTTC.

The rearrangement links TRBV6-6 to TRBJ1-1; D ambiguous. The CDR3 runs to 15 residues. The V end lost 5 bases, the J end lost 1 base, and 14 bases lay between the germline ends. Looked up from germline, CDR1 is MNHNY and CDR2 is SVGAGI (reference sequence). In DNA form, the CDR3 reads TGTGCCAGCAGTGCTCAGTGGAGCGGGAACACTGAAGCTTTCTTT. It codes for CASSAQWSGNTEAFF.

The chain links TRBV3-1 (or the pseudogene TRBV3-2) to TRBJ1-1; 7 bases line up with TRBD1. V lost 0 bases and J lost 1; bases outside the gene matches: 8. Germline CDR1 LGHDT, CDR2 YNNKEL (reference sequence). The CDR3 extends over 17 amino acids. Written as DNA, the CDR3 is TGTGCCAGCAGCCAAGATAACAGGGGTTTGGGGAACACTGAAGCTTTCTTT. Amino acid sequence: CASSQDNRGLGNTEAFF.

The chain employs TRBV5-4 and TRBJ2-5; 7 nucleotides align to TRBD1. CDR1 SGHNT and CDR2 YYREEE come from the germline V gene (reference sequence). With 5 bases clipped from V and 5 bases from J, the junction kept 6 bases outside the gene matches. There are 13 residues in the CDR3. The CDR3 bases are TGTGCCAGCAGTCTCACAGGGGCCGAGACCCAGTACTTC. It is translated as CASSLTGAETQYF.

This chain links TRBV3-1 (or the pseudogene TRBV3-2) with TRBJ2-1; possibly TRBD2 for D (6 bases). Germline lookup yields CDR1 LGHDT and CDR2 YNNKEL (reference sequence). The V gene lost 6 bases and the J gene lost 0 bases, with 15 bases spanning the gap. This CDR3 is 16 amino acids long. CDR3 in DNA: TGTGCCAGCAGTCGTGTGCGGGGCTTCTCCTACAATGAGCAGTTCTTC. Amino acids: CASSRVRGFSYNEQFF.

This rearrangement joins TRBV10-3 to TRBJ1-1, with TRBD1 matching over 7 bases. From germline, CDR1 is ENHRY and CDR2 SYGVKD. V was pared by 0 bases and J by 0 bases, with 16 bases of the junction left unmatched. The CDR3 runs 20 residues. The CDR3 DNA reads as TGTGCCATCAGTGAGTCGAGGCCGGGACAGCTCAGTACTCTGAACACTGAAGCTTTCTTT. Translated, it gives CAISESRPGQLSTLNTEAFF.

This sequence joins TRBV4-1 and TRBJ2-3, with D maybe TRBD2 (7 bases). V shed 1 base and J shed 5 bases, with 16 bases lying between them. CDR1 and CDR2 from the germline V gene are MGHRA and YSYEKL. This CDR3 has 16 residues. The CDR3 loop reads CASSQGGGAVKDTQYF. CDR3 sequence (DNA): TGCGCCAGCAGCCAAGGTGGGGGGGCTGTGAAAGATACGCAGTATTTT.

J is TRBJ2-1 and V is TRBV24-1, with D hard to call. The CDR3 covers 18 residues. The V and J ends lost 7 bases and 7 bases respectively, with 28 bases between them. The germline V gene encodes CDR1 KGHDR and CDR2 SFDVKD. The CDR3 reads CATSALVPASELWNEQFF. The CDR3 nucleotides read TGTGCCACCAGCGCCCTGGTCCCGGCTAGTGAATTGTGGAATGAGCAGTTCTTC.

This rearrangement joins TRBV6-1 to TRBJ2-3; 10 bases align to TRBD2. The trim removed 3 bases at V and 6 bases at J, leaving 12 bases unmatched. Germline CDR1 reads MNHNS; CDR2 reads SASEGT. The CDR3 contains 17 residues. The CDR3 nucleotides are TGTGCCAGCAGTGAGGGGAGCGGGGGGGCCGGGATGGATACGCAGTATTTT. Residues: CASSEGSGGAGMDTQYF.

V gene TRBV7-9 combines with J gene TRBJ2-3; 8 positions agree with TRBD1. The germline V gene encodes CDR1 SEHNR and CDR2 FQNEAQ (reference sequence). V dropped 1 base and J dropped 5; count of bases not matched to a gene: 2. The CDR3 has 14 amino acids. CDR3 nucleotides: TGTGCCAGCAGCTTAGAAGACAGGGGAGATACGCAGTATTTT. This codes for CASSLEDRGDTQYF.

The gene calls are TRBV20-1 and TRBJ1-1; D perhaps matches TRBD1 (6 bases). The CDR3 spans 14 residues. The ends were cut back, 3 bases at V and 2 bases at J, with 13 bases in the middle. Germline assignment: CDR1 DFQATT and CDR2 SNEGSKA (reference sequence). CDR3 region: CSASKPGVNTEAFF. CDR3 in DNA: TGCAGTGCTAGTAAGCCAGGGGTTAACACTGAAGCTTTCTTT.

The count of this clone is one. This sequence joins TRBV9 and TRBJ2-7, with a possible D match to TRBD1 (6 bases). This CDR3 is built from 14 residues. The V and J ends lost 0 bases and 4 bases respectively, with 11 bases between them. CDR1 SGDLS and CDR2 YYNGEE come from the germline V gene. The CDR3, as DNA: TGTGCCAGCAGCGTAGGGACAGTCGGATACGAGCAGTACTTC. Encoded protein: CASSVGTVGYEQYF.

The rearrangement links TRBV18 to TRBJ2-7; 12 nucleotides match TRBD1. The CDR3 totals 15 residues. CDR1 KGHSH and CDR2 LQKENI come from the germline V gene. V dropped 6 bases and J dropped 2; count of bases not matched to a gene: 5. CDR3 loop: CASSPGTGGPYEQYF. The CDR3, as DNA: TGTGCCAGCTCCCCCGGGACAGGGGGCCCCTACGAGCAGTACTTC.

The CDR3 protein is CASSLVGRVSGANVLTF. CDR3 nucleotides: TGCGCCAGCAGCCTGGTGGGCAGGGTCTCTGGGGCCAACGTCCTGACTTTC. The rearrangement links TRBV5-1 to TRBJ2-6; tentative D call: TRBD1 (5 bases). Germline V gene data show CDR1 as SGHRS and CDR2 as YFSETQ. The CDR3 runs 17 residues. V lost 4 bases, J lost 0 bases, and 14 bases lay in between.